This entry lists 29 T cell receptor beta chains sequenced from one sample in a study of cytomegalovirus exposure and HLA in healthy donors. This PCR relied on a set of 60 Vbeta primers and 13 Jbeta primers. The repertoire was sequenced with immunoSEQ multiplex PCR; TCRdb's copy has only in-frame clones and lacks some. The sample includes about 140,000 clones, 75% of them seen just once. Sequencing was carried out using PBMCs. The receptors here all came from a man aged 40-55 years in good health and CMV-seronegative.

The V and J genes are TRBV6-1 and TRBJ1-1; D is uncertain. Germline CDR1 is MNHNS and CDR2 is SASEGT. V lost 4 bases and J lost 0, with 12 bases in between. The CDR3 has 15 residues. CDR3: CASSALGPMNTEAFF. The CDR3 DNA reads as TGTGCCAGCAGTGCCCTTGGGCCCATGAACACTGAAGCTTTCTTT.

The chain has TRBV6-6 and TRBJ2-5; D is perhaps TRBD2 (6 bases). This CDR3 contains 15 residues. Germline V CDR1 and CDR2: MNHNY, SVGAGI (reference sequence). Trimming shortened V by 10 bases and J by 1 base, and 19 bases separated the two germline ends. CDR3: CANPPHLAFQETQYF. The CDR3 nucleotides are TGTGCCAACCCCCCCCACCTAGCGTTCCAAGAGACCCAGTACTTC.

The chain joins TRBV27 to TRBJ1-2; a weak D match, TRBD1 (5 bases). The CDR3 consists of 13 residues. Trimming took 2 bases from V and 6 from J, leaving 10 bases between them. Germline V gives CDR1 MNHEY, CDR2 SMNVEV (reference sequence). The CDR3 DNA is TGTGCCAGCAGTTTAACGGGGGTCAATGGCTACACCTTC. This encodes CASSLTGVNGYTF.

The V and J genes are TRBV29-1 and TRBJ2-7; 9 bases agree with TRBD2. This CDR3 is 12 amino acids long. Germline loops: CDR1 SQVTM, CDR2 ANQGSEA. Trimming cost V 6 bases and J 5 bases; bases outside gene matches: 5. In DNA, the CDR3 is TGCAGCGTAATAGCGGGGGAGAACGAGCAGTACTTC. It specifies CSVIAGENEQYF.

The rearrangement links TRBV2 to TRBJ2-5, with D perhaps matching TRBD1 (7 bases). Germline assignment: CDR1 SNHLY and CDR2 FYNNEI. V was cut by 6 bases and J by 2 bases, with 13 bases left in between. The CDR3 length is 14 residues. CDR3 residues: CASRGGQYQETQYF. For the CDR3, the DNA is TGTGCCAGCAGGGGGGGACAGTATCAAGAGACCCAGTACTTC.

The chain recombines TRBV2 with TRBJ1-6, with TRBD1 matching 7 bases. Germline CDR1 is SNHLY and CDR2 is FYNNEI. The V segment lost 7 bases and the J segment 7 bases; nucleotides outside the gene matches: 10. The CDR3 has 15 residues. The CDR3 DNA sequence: TGTGCCAGCACCCAAGGACAGGCCCGGAATTCACCCCTCCACTTT. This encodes CASTQGQARNSPLHF.

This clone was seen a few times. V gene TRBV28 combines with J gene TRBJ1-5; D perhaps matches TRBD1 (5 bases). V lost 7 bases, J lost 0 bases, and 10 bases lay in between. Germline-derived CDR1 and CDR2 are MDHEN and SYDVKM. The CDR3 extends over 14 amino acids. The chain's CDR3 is CASILQASNQPQHF. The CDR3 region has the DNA TGTGCCAGCATCTTACAGGCTAGCAATCAGCCCCAGCATTTT. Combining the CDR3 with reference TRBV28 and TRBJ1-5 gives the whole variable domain DVKVTQSSRYLVKRTGEKVFLECVQDMDHENMFWYRQDPGLGLRLIYFSYDVKMKEKGDIPEGYSVSREKKERFSLILESASTNQTSMYLCASILQASNQPQHFGDGTRLSIL.

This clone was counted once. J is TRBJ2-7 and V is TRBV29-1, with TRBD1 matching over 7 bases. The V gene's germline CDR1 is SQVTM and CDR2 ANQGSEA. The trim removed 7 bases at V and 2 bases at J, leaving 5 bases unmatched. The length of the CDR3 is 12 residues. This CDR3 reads CSATGRTYEQYF. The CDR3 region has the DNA TGCAGCGCGACAGGGAGAACCTACGAGCAGTACTTC.

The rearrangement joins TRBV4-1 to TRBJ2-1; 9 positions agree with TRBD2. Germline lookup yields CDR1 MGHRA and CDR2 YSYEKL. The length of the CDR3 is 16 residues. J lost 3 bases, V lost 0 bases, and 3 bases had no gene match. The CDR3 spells CASSQDGRGGYNEQFF. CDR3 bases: TGCGCCAGCAGCCAAGATGGGCGGGGGGGCTACAATGAGCAGTTCTTC.

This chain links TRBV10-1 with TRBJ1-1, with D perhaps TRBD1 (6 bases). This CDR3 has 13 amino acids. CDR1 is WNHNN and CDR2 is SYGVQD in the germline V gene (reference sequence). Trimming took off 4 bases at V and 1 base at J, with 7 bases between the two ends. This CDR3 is CASSADRNTEAFF. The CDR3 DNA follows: TGCGCCAGCAGTGCGGACAGGAACACTGAAGCTTTCTTT.

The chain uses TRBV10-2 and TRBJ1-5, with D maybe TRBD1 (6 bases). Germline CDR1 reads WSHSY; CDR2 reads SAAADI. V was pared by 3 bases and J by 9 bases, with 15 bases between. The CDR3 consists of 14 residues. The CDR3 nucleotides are TGCGCCAGCAGTGACAGGGGTATTTTATTGCCCCAGCATTTT. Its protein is CASSDRGILLPQHF.

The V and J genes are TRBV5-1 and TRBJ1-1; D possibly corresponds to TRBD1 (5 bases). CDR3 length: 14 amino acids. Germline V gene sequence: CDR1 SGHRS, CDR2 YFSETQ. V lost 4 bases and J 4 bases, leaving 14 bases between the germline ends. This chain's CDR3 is CASSQLGLGTEAFF. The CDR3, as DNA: TGCGCCAGCAGCCAGTTGGGGCTTGGCACTGAAGCTTTCTTT.

The CDR3 protein is CASGLVRGFMFEQETQYF. The CDR3 nucleotides are TGTGCTAGTGGTTTGGTACGCGGGTTTATGTTCGAACAAGAGACCCAGTACTTC. The chain uses TRBV12-5 and TRBJ2-5, with D maybe TRBD2 (5 bases). Per germline, CDR1 LGHNT and CDR2 FRNRAP. V lost 0 bases and J lost 2, with 19 bases in between. This CDR3 is 18 amino acids long.

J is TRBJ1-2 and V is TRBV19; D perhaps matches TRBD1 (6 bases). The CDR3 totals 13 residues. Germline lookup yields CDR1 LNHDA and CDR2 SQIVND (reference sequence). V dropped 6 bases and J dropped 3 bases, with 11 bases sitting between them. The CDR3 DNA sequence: TGTGCCAGTAGCCCCTGGACAGACTATGGCTACACCTTC. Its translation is CASSPWTDYGYTF.

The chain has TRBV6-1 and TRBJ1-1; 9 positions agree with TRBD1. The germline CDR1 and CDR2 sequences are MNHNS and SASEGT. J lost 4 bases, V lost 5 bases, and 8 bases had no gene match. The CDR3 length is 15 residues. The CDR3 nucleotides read TGTGCCAGCAGTAAAGTGAGACAGGGGGTCACTGAAGCTTTCTTT. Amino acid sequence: CASSKVRQGVTEAFF.

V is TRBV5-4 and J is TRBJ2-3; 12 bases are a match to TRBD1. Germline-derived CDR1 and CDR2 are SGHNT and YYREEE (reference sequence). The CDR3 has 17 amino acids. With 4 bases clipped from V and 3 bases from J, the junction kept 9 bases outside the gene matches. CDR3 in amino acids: CASSPVGTGGGTDTQYF. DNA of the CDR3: TGTGCCAGCAGCCCGGTGGGGACAGGGGGCGGTACAGATACGCAGTATTTT.

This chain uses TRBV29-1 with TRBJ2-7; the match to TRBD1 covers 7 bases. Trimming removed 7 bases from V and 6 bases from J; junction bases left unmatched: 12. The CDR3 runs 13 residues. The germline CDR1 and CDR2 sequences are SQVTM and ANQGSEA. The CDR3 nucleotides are TGCAGCGCCAAGCAAAAAGGGGGCGGCGAGCAGTACTTC. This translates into CSAKQKGGGEQYF.

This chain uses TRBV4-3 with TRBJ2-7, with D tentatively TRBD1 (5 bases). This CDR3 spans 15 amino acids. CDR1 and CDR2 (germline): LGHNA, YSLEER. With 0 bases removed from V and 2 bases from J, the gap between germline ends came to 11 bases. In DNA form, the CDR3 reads TGCGCCAGCAGCCAAGATAAAGAGGACACCTACGAGCAGTACTTC. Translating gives CASSQDKEDTYEQYF.

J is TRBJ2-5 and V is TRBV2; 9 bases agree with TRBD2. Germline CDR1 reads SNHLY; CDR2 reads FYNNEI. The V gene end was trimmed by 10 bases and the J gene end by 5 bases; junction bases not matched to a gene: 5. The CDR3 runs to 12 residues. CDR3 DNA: TGTGCCACCTCGGCGGGGGGGGAGACCCAGTACTTC. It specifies CATSAGGETQYF.

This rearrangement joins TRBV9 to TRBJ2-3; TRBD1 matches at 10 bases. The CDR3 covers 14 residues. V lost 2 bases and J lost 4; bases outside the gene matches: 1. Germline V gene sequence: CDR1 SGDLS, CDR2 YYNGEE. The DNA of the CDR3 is TGTGCCAGCAGCGTCGACAGGGGGCCAGATACGCAGTATTTT. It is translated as CASSVDRGPDTQYF.

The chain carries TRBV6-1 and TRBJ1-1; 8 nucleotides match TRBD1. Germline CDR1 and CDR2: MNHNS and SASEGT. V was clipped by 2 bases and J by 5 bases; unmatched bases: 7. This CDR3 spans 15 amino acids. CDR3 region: CASSEKTGVRTEAFF. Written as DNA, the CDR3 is TGTGCCAGCAGTGAAAAGACAGGGGTGAGGACTGAAGCTTTCTTT.

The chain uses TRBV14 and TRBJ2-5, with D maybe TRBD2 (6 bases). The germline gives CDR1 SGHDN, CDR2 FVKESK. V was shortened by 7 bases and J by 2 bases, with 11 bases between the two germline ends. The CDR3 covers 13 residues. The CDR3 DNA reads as TGTGCCAGCACCGCCGCGGGGCAAGAGACCCAGTACTTC. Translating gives CASTAAGQETQYF.

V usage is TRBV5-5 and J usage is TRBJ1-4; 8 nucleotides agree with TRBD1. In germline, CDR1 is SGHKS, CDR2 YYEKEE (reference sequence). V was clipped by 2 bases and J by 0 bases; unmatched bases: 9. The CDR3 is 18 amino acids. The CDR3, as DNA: TGTGCCAGCAGCTTAGGAACAGGGGGAAGGTCAACTAATGAAAAACTGTTTTTT. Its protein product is CASSLGTGGRSTNEKLFF.

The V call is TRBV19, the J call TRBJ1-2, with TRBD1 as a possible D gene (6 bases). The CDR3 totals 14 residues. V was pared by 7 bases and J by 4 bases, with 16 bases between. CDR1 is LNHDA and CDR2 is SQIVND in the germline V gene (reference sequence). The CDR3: CASITSVTGYGYTF. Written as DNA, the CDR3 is TGTGCCAGTATTACCTCTGTGACAGGCTATGGCTACACCTTC.

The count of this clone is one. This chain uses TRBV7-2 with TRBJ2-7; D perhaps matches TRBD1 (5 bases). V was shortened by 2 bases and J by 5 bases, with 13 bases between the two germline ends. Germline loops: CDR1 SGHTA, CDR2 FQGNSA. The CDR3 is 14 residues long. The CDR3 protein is CASSLRTTRNEQYF. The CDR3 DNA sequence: TGTGCCAGCAGCTTAAGGACAACCAGGAACGAGCAGTACTTC.

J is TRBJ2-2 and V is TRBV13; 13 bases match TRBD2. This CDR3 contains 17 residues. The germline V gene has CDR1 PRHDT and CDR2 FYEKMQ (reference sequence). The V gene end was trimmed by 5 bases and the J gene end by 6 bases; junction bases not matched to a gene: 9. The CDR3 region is CASSQLAGGPNAGELFF. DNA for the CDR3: TGTGCCAGCAGCCAACTAGCGGGGGGGCCTAATGCCGGGGAGCTGTTTTTT.

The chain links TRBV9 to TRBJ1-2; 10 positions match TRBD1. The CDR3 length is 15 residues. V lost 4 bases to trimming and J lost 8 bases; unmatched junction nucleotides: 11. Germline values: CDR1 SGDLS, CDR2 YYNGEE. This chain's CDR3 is CASSFLPPGQGGYTF. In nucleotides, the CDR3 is TGTGCCAGCAGCTTCCTCCCTCCGGGACAGGGGGGCTACACCTTC.

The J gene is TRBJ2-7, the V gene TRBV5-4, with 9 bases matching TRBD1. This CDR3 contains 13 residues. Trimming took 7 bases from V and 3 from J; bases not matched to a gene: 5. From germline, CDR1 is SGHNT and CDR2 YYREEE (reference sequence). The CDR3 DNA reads TGTGCCAGCTCCAGGACAGGGGTCTACGAGCAGTACTTC. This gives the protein CASSRTGVYEQYF.

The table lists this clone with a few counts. CDR3 in amino acids: CASSPLRGGQTYNEQFF. CDR3 in DNA: TGTGCCAGCAGCCCCCTAAGAGGGGGACAGACCTACAATGAGCAGTTCTTC. The chain combines TRBV27 with TRBJ2-1; 7 nucleotides match TRBD1. The ends lost 6 bases at V and 2 bases at J; junction bases unmatched: 13. CDR1 MNHEY and CDR2 SMNVEV come from the germline V gene (reference sequence). This CDR3 region has 17 residues.